Below, 12 T cell receptor beta chains from the same sample are listed, as sequenced in a study of blood T cells in healthy people across ages. Together with a sample-barcoded 5' primer, a J-beta primer mix was included in a second PCR lasting roughly 6 to 12 cycles. TCRdb used MiXCR to reprocess the 5' RACE reads, holding one entry per CDR3 protein. In the table there are about 1.1 million distinct CDR3 sequences, 35% to 40% of which are singletons. The sequenced material came from blood. The receptors stem from a man younger than 30 in good health.

The V and J genes are TRBV29-1 and TRBJ1-2; D is uncertain. The ends were cut back, 4 bases at V and 8 bases at J, with 17 bases in the middle. The germline V gene has CDR1 SQVTM and CDR2 ANQGSEA. The CDR3 extends over 13 amino acids. Here the CDR3 reads CSVAEVGHGGYTF. CDR3 nucleotide sequence: TGCAGCGTTGCTGAGGTCGGCCATGGGGGCTACACCTTC.

V gene TRBV10-3 combines with J gene TRBJ1-4; D might be TRBD1 (5 bases). The CDR3 has 16 amino acids. Germline V gene data show CDR1 as ENHRY and CDR2 as SYGVKD. V was shortened by 11 bases and J by 0 bases, with 19 bases between the two germline ends. CDR3 DNA: TGTGCCTCCAGCGAGGGGCTCGTCACAACTAATGAAAAACTGTTTTTT. Its translation: CASSEGLVTTNEKLFF.

This clonotype has a single count. The gene calls are TRBV7-2 and TRBJ1-4; 8 positions agree with TRBD1. There are 15 residues in the CDR3. The V gene's germline CDR1 is SGHTA and CDR2 FQGNSA. Trimming took 4 bases from V and 3 from J; bases not matched to a gene: 4. CDR3 nucleotide sequence: TGTGCCAGCAGCTGGGTACAGGGGGCTAATGAAAAACTGTTTTTT. Its protein is CASSWVQGANEKLFF. Combining the CDR3 with reference TRBV7-2 and TRBJ1-4 gives the whole variable domain GAGVSQSPSNKVTEKGKDVELRCDPISGHTALYWYRQSLGQGLEFLIYFQGNSAPDKSGLPSDRFSAERTGGSVSTLTIQRTQQEDSAVYLCASSWVQGANEKLFFGSGTQLSVL.

This chain connects TRBV4-3 to TRBJ2-7; D remains unclear. The CDR3 covers 13 residues. Germline V gene data show CDR1 as LGHNA and CDR2 as YSLEER. Trimming stripped 2 bases from V and 7 bases from J, with 12 bases between. This CDR3 reads CASSQLSQREQYF. The CDR3 bases are TGCGCCAGCAGCCAACTTAGCCAACGTGAGCAGTACTTC.

This clonotype showed up just a few times. The gene calls are TRBV7-2 and TRBJ1-1; D possibly corresponds to TRBD1 (5 bases). The V end lost 5 bases, the J end lost 1 base, and 11 bases lay between the germline ends. In germline, CDR1 is SGHTA, CDR2 FQGNSA. The CDR3 runs 14 residues. CDR3 DNA sequence: TGTGCCAGCAGCCGGGGACGGGAGAACACTGAAGCTTTCTTT. Translating it yields CASSRGRENTEAFF.

This clonotype has at least ten counts. V and J are TRBV28 and TRBJ1-2, with unresolved D. This CDR3 has 14 amino acids. The V end was cut by 6 bases, the J end by 0 bases, with 11 bases between. Looked up from germline, CDR1 is MDHEN and CDR2 is SYDVKM. The CDR3 coding sequence is TGTGCCAGCAGCGCCACACCTACTAACTATGGCTACACCTTC. It codes for CASSATPTNYGYTF.

The chain links TRBV20-1 to TRBJ2-2; 12 bases agree with TRBD2. Germline assignment: CDR1 DFQATT and CDR2 SNEGSKA (reference sequence). Losses at the gene ends were 2 bases for V and 4 bases for J; bases not matched to a gene: 11. This CDR3 is built from 18 residues. The CDR3 DNA is TGCAGTGCTAGATCCTCGGGGACTAGCGGGCCCCCCACCGGGGAGCTGTTTTTT. Residues: CSARSSGTSGPPTGELFF.

The J gene is TRBJ2-2, the V gene TRBV27; D unresolved. Looked up from germline, CDR1 is MNHEY and CDR2 is SMNVEV (reference sequence). V lost 2 bases and J 3 bases, leaving 7 bases between the germline ends. This CDR3 contains 14 residues. CDR3 coding DNA: TGTGCCAGCAGTTTAAGGTTCGACACCGGGGAGCTGTTTTTT. Translated: CASSLRFDTGELFF.

The chain joins TRBV12-3 or TRBV12-4 to TRBJ1-2; D remains unclear. The ends were cut back, 3 bases at V and 9 bases at J, with 14 bases in the middle. This CDR3 comprises 13 residues. The CDR3 DNA sequence: TGTGCCAGCAGTTTTATAGGAATACATAGCTACACCTTC. This codes for CASSFIGIHSYTF.

This clonotype appeared many times. The chain joins TRBV5-4 to TRBJ2-7; D remains unclear. Trimming left V 0 bases short and J 2 bases short, with 9 bases between. From germline, CDR1 is SGHNT and CDR2 YYREEE (reference sequence). The CDR3 contains 14 residues. DNA of the CDR3: TGTGCCAGCAGCTTGGCAGGAACGACCTACGAGCAGTACTTC. Translating gives CASSLAGTTYEQYF.

This rearrangement joins TRBV18 to TRBJ1-5; 8 bases line up with TRBD1. Germline values: CDR1 KGHSH, CDR2 LQKENI. The CDR3 loop spans 17 amino acids. After removal of 4 bases from V and 3 bases from J, the junction contained 11 bases not matched to a gene. The CDR3 coding sequence is TGTGCCAGCTCACTAAATGAGCCGGGACAGGTCAATCAGCCCCAGCATTTT. It codes for CASSLNEPGQVNQPQHF.

The CDR3 is CASSSGDGITDTQYF. The CDR3 DNA sequence: TGCGCCAGCAGCTCCGGGGACGGAATCACAGATACGCAGTATTTT. The genes are TRBV5-1 and TRBJ2-3; possibly TRBD1 or TRBD2 for D (5 bases each). Germline CDR1 reads SGHRS; CDR2 reads YFSETQ. The germline V and J ends were trimmed by 3 bases and 2 bases, with 13 bases remaining between them. The CDR3 runs 15 residues.